This T cell receptor beta chain was observed in a study of human T cells and chemical hapten exposure. Study information: TCR yields differed between samples (mainly from small differences in pooled library volume).

Regarding time point: pre-sensitization, week 0. As to treatment: therapeutic diphenylcyclopropenone sensitization with weekly scalp DPC. This clonotype was recorded at least ten times. The antigen remains unidentified. The library attached unique molecular identifiers to individual cDNA molecules. TCRdb re-called the RACE reads with MiXCR, one entry per CDR3 protein. In the table there are 300,000 to 450,000 distinct CDR3 sequences, roughly 4.6% of which are singletons. Study observations and caveats: Alopecia was present in the donors, so their immune response may differ from healthy people's.

This CDR3 is built from 12 residues. Germline CDR1 and CDR2: SGHRS and YFSETQ. Trimming shortened V by 6 bases and J by 6 bases, and 12 bases separated the two germline ends. The source material was whole blood, sampled in connection with sensitization to the hapten diphenylcyclopropenone (DPC). The chain links TRBV5-1 to TRBJ1-1; no clear D. The clonotype originates from a woman aged 45-60 years with alopecia areata. Some clones in this sample may be carry-over from other donors' samples. CDR3 residues: CASMEGGSEAFF. The CDR3 coding sequence is TGCGCCAGCATGGAGGGAGGTTCTGAAGCTTTCTTT.